This passage covers 22 T cell receptor beta chains from one sample sequenced in a study of blood T cells in healthy people across ages. Alongside a J-beta primer mix, a sample-barcoded 5' primer served in a second PCR lasting roughly 6 to 11 cycles. TCRdb reprocessed the 5' RACE reads via MiXCR and lists one record per CDR3 protein. The sample includes more than 650,000 distinct CDR3 sequences, about 20% of them seen just once. The specimen was blood. These receptors were collected from a man aged 70-80 years in good health.

The chain couples TRBV7-2 to TRBJ2-7; no firm D call. Germline CDR1 is SGHTA and CDR2 is FQGNSA. Trimming shortened V by 5 bases and J by 2 bases, and 10 bases separated the two germline ends. This CDR3 region has 13 residues. CDR3 coding DNA: TGTGCCAGCAGCCAATCCGTCACCTACGAGCAGTACGTC. Translating it yields CASSQSVTYEQYV.

This chain joins TRBV15 and TRBJ1-2, with a possible D match to TRBD1 (6 bases). Germline lookup yields CDR1 LNHNV and CDR2 YYDKDF (reference sequence). The CDR3 consists of 15 residues. V was pared by 0 bases and J by 0 bases, with 8 bases between. This CDR3 is CATSRETGPNYGYTF. Here the CDR3 DNA reads TGTGCCACCAGCAGAGAGACAGGCCCTAACTATGGCTACACCTTC.

The V gene is TRBV6-6, the J gene TRBJ1-1, with D tentatively TRBD1 (6 bases). The CDR3 length is 16 residues. CDR1 and CDR2 (germline): MNHNY, SVGAGI (reference sequence). Deletions cut 2 bases from V and 6 bases from J, with 19 bases between. CDR3 loop: CASSYPSPTGMAEAFF. The DNA of the CDR3 is TGTGCCAGCAGTTACCCTAGTCCTACAGGGATGGCTGAAGCTTTCTTT.

This clonotype came up a few times. The chain recombines TRBV5-1 with TRBJ2-5; possibly TRBD1 or TRBD2 for D (5 bases each). This CDR3 is 16 amino acids long. V lost 1 base, J lost 5 bases, and 18 bases lay in between. CDR1 SGHRS and CDR2 YFSETQ come from the germline V gene. The CDR3 DNA reads TGCGCCAGCAGCTTGAAATTGGGTGTTGAGGGGGAGACCCAGTACTTC. Translated: CASSLKLGVEGETQYF.

This clonotype was counted only a few times. V and J are TRBV6-5 and TRBJ1-4; TRBD1 aligns across 11 bases. This CDR3 is 14 amino acids long. Trimming at V came to 6 bases and at J to 8 bases, leaving 5 bases not matched to a gene. Germline V lookup: CDR1 MNHEY, CDR2 SVGAGI. CDR3 nucleotides: TGTGCCAGCAGCCGGGACAGGGGGGAGGAAAAACTGTTTTTT. This sequence encodes CASSRDRGEEKLFF.

This clonotype appeared a few times. This sequence joins TRBV7-2 and TRBJ1-1, with TRBD1 matching over 7 bases. Germline loops: CDR1 SGHTA, CDR2 FQGNSA. J was trimmed by 1 base and V by 5 bases; bases with no gene match: 7. The CDR3 has 15 residues. The CDR3, as DNA: TGTGCCAGCAGCGCCACACAGGGGTGGAACACTGAAGCTTTCTTT. Amino acid sequence: CASSATQGWNTEAFF.

This clonotype was seen repeatedly, ten times or more. CDR3 amino acids: CASSLGTYQETQYF. CDR3 nucleotides: TGCGCCAGCAGCTTGGGGACATACCAAGAGACCCAGTACTTC. The chain has TRBV5-1 and TRBJ2-5; a possible D gene is TRBD1 (5 bases). The CDR3 has 14 amino acids. The V gene lost 0 bases and the J gene lost 0 bases, with 6 bases spanning the gap. In germline, CDR1 is SGHRS, CDR2 YFSETQ.

Regarding this clonotype: Compared with germline, one end of the junction differs, possibly owing to a read error. This rearrangement joins TRBV3-1 to TRBJ1-5; D ambiguous. The CDR3 consists of 13 residues. Germline V gene sequence: CDR1 LGHDT, CDR2 YNNKEL (reference sequence). CDR3: CVSSQDGNQPQHF. CDR3 bases: TGTGTCAGCAGCCAGGACGGGAATCAGCCCCAGCATTTT.

This clonotype appeared a few times. The chain uses TRBV29-1 and TRBJ1-1; D is ambiguous. The CDR3 totals 11 residues. With 5 bases removed from V and 10 bases from J, the gap between germline ends came to 14 bases. The germline V gene has CDR1 SQVTM and CDR2 ANQGSEA. The CDR3, as DNA: TGCAGCGTTCTAGAGGCGGAGGGAGCTTTCTTT. Its protein product is CSVLEAEGAFF.

V gene TRBV20-1 combines with J gene TRBJ1-5; D not resolved. Germline values: CDR1 DFQATT, CDR2 SNEGSKA (reference sequence). The CDR3 is 12 residues long. Trimming took 5 bases from V and 2 from J, leaving 7 bases between them. The CDR3 nucleotides read TGCAGTGCTTCGTACGGCAATCAGCCCCAGCATTTT. Encoded protein: CSASYGNQPQHF.

About this clonotype: A much larger clone is a single base away; this may be a read error. This rearrangement joins TRBV29-1 to TRBJ2-5; 11 bases match TRBD1. The DNA end is a closer match to TRBJ2-1, so the J assignment may be wrong. CDR1 and CDR2 from the germline V gene are SQVTM and ANQGSEA. This CDR3 is built from 17 residues. CDR3 residues: CSVEGAGQGAAYNGQFF. The CDR3 nucleotides read TGCAGCGTTGAAGGGGCAGGACAGGGGGCGGCCTACAATGGGCAGTTCTTC.

In this sample, this clonotype turned up many times. The rearrangement joins TRBV4-3 to TRBJ2-7; 10 positions match TRBD2. CDR3 length equals 16 residues. J was trimmed by 1 base and V by 0 bases; bases with no gene match: 3. Germline V gene sequence: CDR1 LGHNA, CDR2 YSLEER. The CDR3, as DNA: TGCGCCAGCAGCCAAGAACCGGGACTAGCGTCCTACGAGCAGTACGTC. Amino acid sequence: CASSQEPGLASYEQYV.

In its sample, this clonotype was seen a few times. The rearrangement joins TRBV9 to TRBJ2-3; D remains ambiguous. V was cut by 1 base and J by 2 bases, with 14 bases left in between. CDR3 length: 16 residues. Germline CDR1 reads SGDLS; CDR2 reads YYNGEE. CDR3 bases: TGTGCCAGCAGCGTAACTTCCTTCACTGTCACAGATACGCAGTATTTT. This gives the protein CASSVTSFTVTDTQYF.

This clonotype was observed a handful of times. The gene calls are TRBV20-1 and TRBJ2-7, with D hard to call. This CDR3 is built from 9 residues. The germline CDR1 and CDR2 sequences are DFQATT and SNEGSKA (reference sequence). The chain's CDR3 is CSAGYEQYV. In DNA form, the CDR3 reads TGCAGCGCAGGATACGAGCAGTACGTC.

Only a few counts were recorded for this clonotype. The V and J genes are TRBV5-1 and TRBJ2-1; perhaps TRBD2 as D (6 bases). Germline V gives CDR1 SGHRS, CDR2 YFSETQ. The length of the CDR3 is 17 residues. V gave up 1 base and J gave up 4 bases, with 18 bases separating them. The CDR3 DNA follows: TGCGCCAGCAGCTTGTCTGGTGGGTGGGAGGCGTACAATGAGCAGTTCTTC. It specifies CASSLSGGWEAYNEQFF. Complete variable domain (other parts from reference TRBV5-1 and TRBJ2-1): KAGVTQTPRYLIKTRGQQVTLSCSPISGHRSVSWYQQTPGQGLQFLFEYFSETQRNKGNFPGRFSGRQFSNSRSEMNVSTLELGDSALYLCASSLSGGWEAYNEQFFGPGTRLTVL.

CDR3 coding DNA: TGTGCCAGCAGCTTATGGATCCGGGCTAGCGGGAGCTCTAGCACAGATACGCAGTATTTT. Translated, it gives CASSLWIRASGSSSTDTQYF. The chain joins TRBV7-9 to TRBJ2-3; 10 nucleotides align to TRBD2. The ends lost 2 bases at V and 0 bases at J; junction bases unmatched: 14. CDR1 SEHNR and CDR2 FQNEAQ come from the germline V gene (reference sequence). This CDR3 contains 20 residues.

This clonotype was seen a few times. The CDR3 spells CASQRGANTGELFF. The CDR3 DNA sequence: TGCGCCAGTCAGCGGGGGGCCAACACCGGGGAGCTGTTTTTT. This chain uses TRBV5-1 with TRBJ2-2, with TRBD2 matching over 9 bases. CDR1 and CDR2 (germline): SGHRS, YFSETQ. The V segment lost 8 bases and the J segment 2 bases; nucleotides outside the gene matches: 4. CDR3 length equals 14 residues.

This clonotype came up a few times. The chain links TRBV10-3 to TRBJ2-1; weak D call: TRBD2 (5 bases). CDR3 length: 15 amino acids. Germline V gene data show CDR1 as ENHRY and CDR2 as SYGVKD. With 0 bases removed from V and 4 bases from J, the gap between germline ends came to 10 bases. The chain's CDR3 is CAISESRAQYNEQFF. The CDR3 DNA reads as TGTGCCATCAGTGAGTCGAGGGCACAATACAATGAGCAGTTCTTC.

V usage is TRBV5-1 and J usage is TRBJ1-6; weak D call: TRBD1 (6 bases). The CDR3 runs 15 residues. CDR1 is SGHRS and CDR2 is YFSETQ in the germline V gene. Trimming cost V 0 bases and J 7 bases, with 11 bases left between them. CDR3: CASSLERGRNSPLHF. CDR3 in DNA: TGCGCCAGCAGCTTGGAGCGGGGGCGGAATTCACCCCTCCACTTT.

The chain has TRBV27 and TRBJ1-1; D gene unclear. V was cut by 6 bases and J by 8 bases, with 16 bases left in between. The germline V gene encodes CDR1 MNHEY and CDR2 SMNVEV (reference sequence). The CDR3 is made up of 13 amino acids. The CDR3 loop is CASSHHPHQEAFF. As DNA, the CDR3 is TGTGCCAGCAGCCATCACCCTCATCAGGAAGCTTTCTTT.

V and J are TRBV29-1 and TRBJ2-2; D gene ambiguous. The CDR3 loop spans 12 amino acids. Germline V gene lookup returns CDR1 SQVTM and CDR2 ANQGSEA. Trimming shortened V by 0 bases and J by 6 bases, and 5 bases separated the two germline ends. CDR3 coding DNA: TGCAGCGTTGAAGATATGCCCGGGGAGCTGTTTTTT. This sequence encodes CSVEDMPGELFF.

The J gene is TRBJ2-5, the V gene TRBV12-3 or TRBV12-4; a possible D gene is TRBD1 (5 bases). This CDR3 has 15 residues. V was trimmed by 7 bases and J by 4 bases, leaving 19 bases between them. CDR3 nucleotide sequence: TGTGCCAGCACCATAGGGGTCACTATTCGAGAGACCCAGTACTTC. Translation: CASTIGVTIRETQYF.